The 30 T cell receptor beta chains presented below share a single source sample, sequenced in a study of blood T cell repertoires in COVID-19. Sequencing used immunoSEQ multiplex PCR; TCRdb keeps in-frame clones, though not all of them. The top ten hold roughly 1.2% of the sample, which has 380,000 or so clones, 70% to 85% seen once. Specimen: peripheral blood. The receptors shown here come from a human donor with acute or convalescent COVID-19. The donor label of this sample is uncertain.

This clone was seen more than once but under ten times. The chain has TRBV12-3 or TRBV12-4 and TRBJ1-1; no clear D gene. This CDR3 contains 13 residues. V was shortened by 6 bases and J by 4 bases, with 12 bases between the two germline ends. The DNA of the CDR3 is TGTGCCAGCAGGAGAGTGCGTGGCACTGAAGCTTTCTTT. It yields the protein CASRRVRGTEAFF.

This clone was counted only a few times. The chain combines TRBV6-5 with TRBJ2-2; TRBD2 agrees at 11 bases. The CDR3 has 13 amino acids. The germline gives CDR1 MNHEY, CDR2 SVGAGI. Losses at the gene ends were 5 bases for V and 10 bases for J; bases not matched to a gene: 3. In DNA form, the CDR3 reads TGTGCCAGCAGTAGACTAGCGGGGACGGAGCTGTTTTTT. It specifies CASSRLAGTELFF.

This sequence joins TRBV7-9 and TRBJ1-5; 10 bases line up with TRBD1. J lost 6 bases, V lost 1 base, and 6 bases had no gene match. Germline CDR1 and CDR2: SEHNR and FQNEAQ (reference sequence). The CDR3 is made up of 16 amino acids. CDR3 bases: TGTGCCAGCAGCTTAGGGACAGGGGGGAAGTCTCAGCCCCAGCATTTT. Its translation is CASSLGTGGKSQPQHF.

The chain links TRBV5-6 to TRBJ1-2; maybe TRBD1 (5 bases). Germline lookup yields CDR1 SGHDT and CDR2 YYEEEE. The CDR3 extends over 13 amino acids. V was cut by 3 bases and J by 5 bases, with 11 bases left in between. The CDR3 coding sequence is TGTGCCAGCAGCTCGACAGAGACTTATGGCTACACCTTC. Protein sequence: CASSSTETYGYTF.

The chain employs TRBV19 and TRBJ1-1, with a weak D call TRBD1 (6 bases). CDR1 and CDR2 (germline): LNHDA, SQIVND (reference sequence). The CDR3 length is 15 residues. The ends were cut back, 4 bases at V and 0 bases at J, with 12 bases in the middle. CDR3: CASSKRQALNTEAFF. In DNA, the CDR3 is TGTGCCAGTAGTAAACGACAGGCCTTGAACACTGAAGCTTTCTTT.

V is TRBV5-8 and J is TRBJ1-4; 8 bases are shared with TRBD1. The germline V gene has CDR1 SGHTS and CDR2 YDEGEE. J gave up 4 bases and V 0 bases, and 2 bases lay outside the gene matches. CDR3 length: 15 amino acids. CDR3 in DNA: TGTGCCAGCAGCTTGGATACAGGGGGTAATGAAAAACTGTTTTTT. Amino acids: CASSLDTGGNEKLFF.

The chain carries TRBV2 and TRBJ2-1, with 13 positions matching TRBD2. The CDR3 totals 17 residues. Germline loops: CDR1 SNHLY, CDR2 FYNNEI. J gave up 8 bases and V 1 base, and 8 bases lay outside the gene matches. The CDR3 DNA reads TGTGCCAGCAGTGAAGAGGAAGGGACTAGCGGGGAAGATGAGCAGTTCTTC. This translates into CASSEEEGTSGEDEQFF.

The gene calls are TRBV11-2 and TRBJ2-3, with TRBD2 identical over 7 bases. CDR1 is SGHAT, CDR2 FQNNGV, per germline. V dropped 2 bases and J dropped 0; count of bases not matched to a gene: 2. The CDR3 runs to 15 residues. The CDR3 here is CASSLSGTSTDTQYF. The CDR3 DNA sequence: TGTGCCAGCAGCTTAAGCGGGACTAGCACAGATACGCAGTATTTT.

The chain has TRBV7-8 and TRBJ1-1; D might be TRBD1 (5 bases). The CDR3 length is 14 residues. V dropped 7 bases and J dropped 2 bases, with 14 bases sitting between them. Germline CDR1 reads SGHVS; CDR2 reads FQNEAQ. In DNA, the CDR3 is TGTGCCAGCACCCCCACGGGGGGAAACACTGAAGCTTTCTTT. It is translated as CASTPTGGNTEAFF.

CDR3 region: CASSLLFQGTKGEQYF. As DNA, the CDR3 is TGTGCCAGCAGTTTATTGTTCCAGGGGACTAAGGGCGAGCAGTACTTC. This chain connects TRBV28 to TRBJ2-7; D possibly corresponds to TRBD2 (7 bases). Germline V gene lookup returns CDR1 MDHEN and CDR2 SYDVKM. The CDR3 has 16 residues. V lost 1 base to trimming and J lost 6 bases, with 19 bases between them. The variable domain in full, completed from reference TRBV28 and TRBJ2-7, reads DVKVTQSSRYLVKRTGEKVFLECVQDMDHENMFWYRQDPGLGLRLIYFSYDVKMKEKGDIPEGYSVSREKKERFSLILESASTNQTSMYLCASSLLFQGTKGEQYFGPGTRLTVT.

The rearrangement uses TRBV10-2 and TRBJ1-2; 7 nucleotides line up with TRBD1. The trim removed 5 bases at V and 4 bases at J, leaving 4 bases unmatched. The CDR3 runs 13 residues. Germline V CDR1 and CDR2: WSHSY, SAAADI. CDR3 loop: CASSRAGGYGYTF. The CDR3, as DNA: TGCGCCAGCAGTAGGGCAGGGGGCTATGGCTACACCTTC.

The gene calls are TRBV12-2 and TRBJ1-5; the D call TRBD1 from the table was never checked on the DNA. TRBV12-2 is described as a pseudogene. This CDR3 has 18 residues. This CDR3 is CASRWDRGGYVGYQPQHF. CDR3 DNA sequence: TGTGCAAGTCGTTGGGACAGGGGAGGCTATGTAGGCTATCAGCCCCAGCATTTT.

This clone turned up a few times. The chain recombines TRBV6-1 with TRBJ1-1; weak D call: TRBD1 (5 bases). The CDR3 has 15 amino acids. Trimming shortened V by 3 bases and J by 0 bases, and 11 bases separated the two germline ends. Per germline, CDR1 MNHNS and CDR2 SASEGT. Written as DNA, the CDR3 is TGTGCCAGCAGTGATGTAGGGGCCTTGAACACTGAAGCTTTCTTT. Its protein product is CASSDVGALNTEAFF.

The V gene is TRBV11-2, the J gene TRBJ1-1; D is possibly TRBD1 (6 bases). The length of the CDR3 is 13 residues. The germline CDR1 and CDR2 sequences are SGHAT and FQNNGV. Trimming pared 5 bases from V and 3 bases from J, leaving 10 bases between. Here the CDR3 reads CASSIRGYTEAFF. The CDR3, as DNA: TGTGCCAGCAGCATCAGGGGATACACTGAAGCTTTCTTT.

V usage is TRBV11-2 and J usage is TRBJ1-4; D not resolved. Germline CDR1 and CDR2: SGHAT and FQNNGV. The CDR3 has 14 amino acids. V was shortened by 5 bases and J by 5 bases, with 12 bases between the two germline ends. CDR3 residues: CASSPRAWNEKLFF. The CDR3, as DNA: TGTGCCAGCAGCCCCCGTGCGTGGAATGAAAAACTGTTTTTT. The full variable domain, with the rest looked up from reference TRBV11-2 and TRBJ1-4, is EAGVAQSPRYKIIEKRQSVAFWCNPISGHATLYWYQQILGQGPKLLIQFQNNGVVDDSQLPKDRFSAERLKGVDSTLKIQPAKLEDSAVYLCASSPRAWNEKLFFGSGTQLSVL.

This clone was seen at least ten times. The rearrangement uses TRBV18 and TRBJ2-7, with D uncertain. There are 13 residues in the CDR3. Germline CDR1 reads KGHSH; CDR2 reads LQKENI. The V and J ends lost 4 bases and 0 bases respectively, with 7 bases between them. DNA for the CDR3: TGTGCCAGCTCACTTCTACCCTCCTACGAGCAGTACTTC. Protein product: CASSLLPSYEQYF.

The V gene is TRBV5-6, the J gene TRBJ1-1; TRBD1 aligns across 8 bases. From germline, CDR1 is SGHDT and CDR2 YYEEEE. This CDR3 region has 15 residues. After removal of 6 bases from V and 1 base from J, the junction contained 8 bases not matched to a gene. CDR3 bases: TGTGCCAGCAAGAGACAGGGGAGAGAGAACACTGAAGCTTTCTTT. Encoded protein: CASKRQGRENTEAFF.

The chain couples TRBV4-1 to TRBJ2-7; D call uncertain. The V and J ends lost 0 bases and 0 bases respectively, with 12 bases between them. CDR3 size: 16 residues. Germline V CDR1 and CDR2: MGHRA, YSYEKL. Here the CDR3 DNA reads TGCGCCAGCAGCCAAGATCCCCGTGATAGCTCCTACGAGCAGTACTTC. Translating gives CASSQDPRDSSYEQYF.

This clone was seen once. The V gene is TRBV7-2, the J gene TRBJ1-2; 9 bases are shared with TRBD1. The CDR3 extends over 15 amino acids. Germline values: CDR1 SGHTA, CDR2 FQGNSA. With 3 bases clipped from V and 4 bases from J, the junction kept 6 bases outside the gene matches. The CDR3 nucleotides read TGTGCCAGCAGCTTCTCCGGGACAGGGAGCTATGGCTACACCTTC. Translating gives CASSFSGTGSYGYTF.

The rearrangement links TRBV6-2 or TRBV6-3 to TRBJ2-5; D perhaps matches TRBD1 (7 bases). The germline gives CDR1 MNHEY, CDR2 SVGEGT. This CDR3 has 15 residues. With 5 bases removed from V and 4 bases from J, the gap between germline ends came to 17 bases. The CDR3 sequence is CASSSPGGGLETQYF. CDR3 DNA: TGTGCCAGCAGTAGCCCCGGAGGGGGCCTAGAGACCCAGTACTTC.

This chain links TRBV28 with TRBJ1-5; D may be TRBD1 (5 bases). Per the germline V gene, CDR1 is MDHEN and CDR2 is SYDVKM. V shed 6 bases and J shed 0 bases, with 12 bases lying between them. The CDR3 is made up of 15 amino acids. In DNA form, the CDR3 reads TGTGCCAGCAGGCGACAGACAGCTAGCAATCAGCCCCAGCATTTT. Translated, it gives CASRRQTASNQPQHF.

The CDR3 region is CASSELADNQPQHF. CDR3 sequence (DNA): TGTGCCAGCAGTGAATTGGCAGATAATCAGCCCCAGCATTTT. The chain links TRBV6-1 to TRBJ1-5; D call uncertain. V shed 2 bases and J shed 4 bases, with 9 bases lying between them. There are 14 residues in the CDR3. Germline lookup yields CDR1 MNHNS and CDR2 SASEGT.

The rearrangement links TRBV5-8 to TRBJ1-1, with 9 bases identical to TRBD1. The CDR3 contains 17 residues. Germline trimming cut 2 bases from V and 6 bases from J; bases unmatched to any gene: 14. Germline V gene sequence: CDR1 SGHTS, CDR2 YDEGEE. The CDR3 DNA follows: TGTGCCAGCAGCTTTTTTTCCGGGACAGGGCGGGAGTCTGAAGCTTTCTTT. Translating it yields CASSFFSGTGRESEAFF.

This chain uses TRBV3-1 (or the pseudogene TRBV3-2) with TRBJ2-3; TRBD1 aligns across 9 bases. Germline-derived CDR1 and CDR2 are LGHDT and YNNKEL (reference sequence). The ends lost 1 base at V and 4 bases at J; junction bases unmatched: 12. The CDR3 is 18 residues long. This CDR3 reads CASSQGGNRGLRADTQYF. CDR3 DNA sequence: TGTGCCAGCAGCCAAGGTGGAAACAGGGGGCTTAGGGCAGATACGCAGTATTTT.

The V and J genes are TRBV5-1 and TRBJ1-2; 8 nucleotides match TRBD1. The V gene's germline CDR1 is SGHRS and CDR2 YFSETQ. The V segment lost 6 bases and the J segment 3 bases; nucleotides outside the gene matches: 4. This CDR3 spans 13 amino acids. The CDR3 bases are TGCGCCAGCAAAAAGGACAGGGACTATGGCTACACCTTC. Protein sequence: CASKKDRDYGYTF.

The chain is built from TRBV6-5 and TRBJ1-2, with 12 bases fitting TRBD1. This CDR3 has 16 amino acids. J gave up 5 bases and V 4 bases, and 8 bases lay outside the gene matches. The germline V gene encodes CDR1 MNHEY and CDR2 SVGAGI. CDR3 sequence reads: CASSSRGTGGRYGYTF. The CDR3 coding sequence is TGTGCCAGCAGTTCACGCGGGACAGGGGGCAGGTATGGCTACACCTTC.

The chain joins TRBV5-6 to TRBJ2-1, with D perhaps TRBD2 (5 bases). Germline V lookup: CDR1 SGHDT, CDR2 YYEEEE. V was cut by 1 base and J by 0 bases, with 8 bases left in between. This CDR3 spans 15 amino acids. CDR3 bases: TGTGCCAGCAGCTTGATTCGGGGCTCCTACAATGAGCAGTTCTTC. It specifies CASSLIRGSYNEQFF. The whole variable domain, remainder taken from reference TRBV5-6 and TRBJ2-1, is DAGVTQSPTHLIKTRGQQVTLRCSPKSGHDTVSWYQQALGQGPQFIFQYYEEEERQRGNFPDRFSGHQFPNYSSELNVNALLLGDSALYLCASSLIRGSYNEQFFGPGTRLTVL.

The rearrangement joins TRBV2 to TRBJ2-1; TRBD1 agrees at 9 bases. This CDR3 comprises 16 residues. Per the germline V gene, CDR1 is SNHLY and CDR2 is FYNNEI. The ends lost 4 bases at V and 10 bases at J; junction bases unmatched: 14. The DNA for the CDR3 is TGTGCCAGCAGTGGGGATGCGGGACAGGGAAATTGGGAGCAGTTCTTC. It is translated as CASSGDAGQGNWEQFF.

V gene TRBV28 combines with J gene TRBJ1-5, with 9 bases matching TRBD1. This CDR3 spans 15 amino acids. Germline V lookup: CDR1 MDHEN, CDR2 SYDVKM. Unmatched junction bases numbered 8, after V lost 5 bases and J lost 6 bases. CDR3 in amino acids: CASSGRDRVSQPQHF. The CDR3 nucleotides are TGTGCCAGCAGTGGCCGGGACAGGGTAAGTCAGCCCCAGCATTTT.

The table lists this clone with a few counts. V is TRBV19 and J is TRBJ2-2; 14 bases are shared with TRBD2. Germline V lookup: CDR1 LNHDA, CDR2 SQIVND (reference sequence). There are 22 residues in the CDR3. V was pared by 5 bases and J by 0 bases, with 17 bases of the junction left unmatched. The CDR3 spells CASSVGPPGLAGVSPNTGELFF. The CDR3 bases are TGTGCCAGTAGTGTAGGACCTCCGGGACTAGCGGGGGTGAGCCCGAACACCGGGGAGCTGTTTTTT.